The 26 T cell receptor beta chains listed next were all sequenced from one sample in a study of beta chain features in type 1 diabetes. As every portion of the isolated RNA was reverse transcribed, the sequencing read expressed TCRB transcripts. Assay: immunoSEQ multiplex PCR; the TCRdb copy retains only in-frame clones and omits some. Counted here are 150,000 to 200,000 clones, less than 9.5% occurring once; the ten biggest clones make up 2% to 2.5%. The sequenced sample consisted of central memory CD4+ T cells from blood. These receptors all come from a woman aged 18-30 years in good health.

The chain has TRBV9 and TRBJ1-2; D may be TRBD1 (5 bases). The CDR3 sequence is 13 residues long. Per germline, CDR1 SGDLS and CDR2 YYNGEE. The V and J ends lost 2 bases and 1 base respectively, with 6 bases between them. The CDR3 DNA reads TGTGCCAGCAGCGTCAGGGTTAACTATGGCTACACCTTC. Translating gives CASSVRVNYGYTF.

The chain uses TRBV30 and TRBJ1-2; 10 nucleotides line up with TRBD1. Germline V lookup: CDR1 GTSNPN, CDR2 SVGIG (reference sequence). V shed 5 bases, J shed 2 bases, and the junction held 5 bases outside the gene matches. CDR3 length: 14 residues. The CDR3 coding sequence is TGTGCCTGGCGTTCGGGACAGGGGAACTATGGCTACACCTTC. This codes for CAWRSGQGNYGYTF.

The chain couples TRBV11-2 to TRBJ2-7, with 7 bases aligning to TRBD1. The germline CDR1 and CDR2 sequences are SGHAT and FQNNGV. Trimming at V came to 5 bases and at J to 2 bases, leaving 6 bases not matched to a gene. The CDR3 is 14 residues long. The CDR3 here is CASSLTGTAYEQYF. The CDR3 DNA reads TGTGCCAGCAGCCTTACTGGGACAGCCTACGAGCAGTACTTC. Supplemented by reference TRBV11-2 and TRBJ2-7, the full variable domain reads EAGVAQSPRYKIIEKRQSVAFWCNPISGHATLYWYQQILGQGPKLLIQFQNNGVVDDSQLPKDRFSAERLKGVDSTLKIQPAKLEDSAVYLCASSLTGTAYEQYFGPGTRLTVT.

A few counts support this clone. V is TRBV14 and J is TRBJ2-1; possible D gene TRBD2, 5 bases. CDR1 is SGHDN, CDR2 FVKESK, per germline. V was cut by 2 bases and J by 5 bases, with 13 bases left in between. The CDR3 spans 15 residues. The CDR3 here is CASSQPGNWDNEQFF. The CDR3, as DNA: TGTGCCAGCAGCCAACCCGGGAACTGGGACAATGAGCAGTTCTTC. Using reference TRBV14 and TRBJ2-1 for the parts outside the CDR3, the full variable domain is EAGVTQFPSHSVIEKGQTVTLRCDPISGHDNLYWYRRVMGKEIKFLLHFVKESKQDESGMPNNRFLAERTGGTYSTLKVQPAELEDSGVYFCASSQPGNWDNEQFFGPGTRLTVL.

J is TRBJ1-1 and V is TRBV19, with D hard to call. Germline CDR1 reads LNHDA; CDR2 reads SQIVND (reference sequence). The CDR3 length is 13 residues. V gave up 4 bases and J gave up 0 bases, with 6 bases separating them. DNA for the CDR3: TGTGCCAGTAGTAACGGGATGAACACTGAAGCTTTCTTT. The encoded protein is CASSNGMNTEAFF.

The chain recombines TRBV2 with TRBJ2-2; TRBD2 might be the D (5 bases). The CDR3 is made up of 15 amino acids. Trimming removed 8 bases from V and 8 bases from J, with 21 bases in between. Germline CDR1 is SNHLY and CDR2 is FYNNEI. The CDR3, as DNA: TGTGCCAGCGGAACCGCGGGCCAACTTGTTGGGGAGCTGTTTTTT. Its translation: CASGTAGQLVGELFF.

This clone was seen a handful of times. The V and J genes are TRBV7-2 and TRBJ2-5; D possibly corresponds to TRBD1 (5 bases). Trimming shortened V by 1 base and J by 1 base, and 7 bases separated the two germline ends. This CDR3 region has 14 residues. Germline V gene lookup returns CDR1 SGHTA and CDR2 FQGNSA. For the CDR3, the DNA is TGTGCCAGCAGCTTAGGACAGTTCCAAGAGACCCAGTACTTC. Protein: CASSLGQFQETQYF.

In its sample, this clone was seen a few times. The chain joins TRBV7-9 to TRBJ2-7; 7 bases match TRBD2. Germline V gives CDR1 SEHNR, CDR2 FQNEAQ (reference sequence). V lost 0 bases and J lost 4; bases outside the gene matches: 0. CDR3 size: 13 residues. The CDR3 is CASSLAGGYEQYF. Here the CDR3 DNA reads TGTGCCAGCAGCTTAGCCGGGGGGTACGAGCAGTACTTC.

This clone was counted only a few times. The CDR3 coding sequence is TGTGCCAGTAGTATAGGTCGGGAACGAAATGAGCAGTTCTTC. It encodes CASSIGRERNEQFF. The rearrangement joins TRBV19 to TRBJ2-1; TRBD2 might be the D (5 bases). The CDR3 extends over 14 amino acids. The germline gives CDR1 LNHDA, CDR2 SQIVND (reference sequence). V gave up 1 base and J gave up 7 bases, with 11 bases separating them.

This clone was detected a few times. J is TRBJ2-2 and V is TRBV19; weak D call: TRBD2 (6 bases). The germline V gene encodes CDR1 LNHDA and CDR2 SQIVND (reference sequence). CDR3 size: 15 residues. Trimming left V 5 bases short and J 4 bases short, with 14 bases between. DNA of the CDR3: TGTGCCAGTAGTCGACTAGGATCGGTCACCGGGGAGCTGTTTTTT. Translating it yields CASSRLGSVTGELFF.

The CDR3 is CASSQDGRGGEKLFF. The DNA of the CDR3 is TGCGCCAGCAGCCAAGATGGCAGGGGTGGTGAAAAACTGTTTTTT. The chain uses TRBV4-3 and TRBJ1-4; tentative D call: TRBD1 (6 bases). V was pared by 0 bases and J by 7 bases, with 12 bases between. The CDR3 runs to 15 residues. The germline CDR1 and CDR2 sequences are LGHNA and YSLEER.

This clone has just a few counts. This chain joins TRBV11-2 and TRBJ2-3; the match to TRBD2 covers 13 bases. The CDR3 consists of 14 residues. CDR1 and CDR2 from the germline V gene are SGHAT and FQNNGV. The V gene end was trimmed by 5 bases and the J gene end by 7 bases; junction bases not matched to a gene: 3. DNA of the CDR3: TGTGCCAGCAGCCGACTAGCGGGGGGCAATACGCAGTATTTT. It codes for CASSRLAGGNTQYF.

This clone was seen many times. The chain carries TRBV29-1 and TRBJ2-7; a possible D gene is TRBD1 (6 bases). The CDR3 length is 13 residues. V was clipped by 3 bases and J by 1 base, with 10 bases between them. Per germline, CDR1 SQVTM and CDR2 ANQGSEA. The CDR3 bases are TGCAGCGTTGACATGCAGGGGTCCTACGAGCAGTACTTC. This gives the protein CSVDMQGSYEQYF.

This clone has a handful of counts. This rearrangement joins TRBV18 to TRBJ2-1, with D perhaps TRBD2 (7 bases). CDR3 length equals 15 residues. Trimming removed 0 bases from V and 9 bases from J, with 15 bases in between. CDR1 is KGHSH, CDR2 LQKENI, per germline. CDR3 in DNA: TGTGCCAGCTCACCACCGGCGGGGGCTCGCGGTGAGCAGTTCTTC. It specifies CASSPPAGARGEQFF.

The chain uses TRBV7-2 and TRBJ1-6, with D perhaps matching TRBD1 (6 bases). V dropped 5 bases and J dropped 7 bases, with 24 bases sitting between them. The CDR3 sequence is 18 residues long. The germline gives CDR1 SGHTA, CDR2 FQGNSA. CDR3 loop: CASSPQGEPLSLNSPLHF. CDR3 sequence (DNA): TGTGCCAGCAGCCCACAGGGAGAGCCTCTGAGCTTGAATTCACCCCTCCACTTT.

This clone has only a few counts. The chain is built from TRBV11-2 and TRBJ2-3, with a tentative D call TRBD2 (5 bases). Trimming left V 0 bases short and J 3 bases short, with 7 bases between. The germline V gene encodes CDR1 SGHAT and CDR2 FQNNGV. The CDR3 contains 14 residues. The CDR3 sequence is CASSLDRTTDTQYF. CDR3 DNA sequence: TGTGCCAGCAGCTTAGATAGGACTACAGATACGCAGTATTTT.

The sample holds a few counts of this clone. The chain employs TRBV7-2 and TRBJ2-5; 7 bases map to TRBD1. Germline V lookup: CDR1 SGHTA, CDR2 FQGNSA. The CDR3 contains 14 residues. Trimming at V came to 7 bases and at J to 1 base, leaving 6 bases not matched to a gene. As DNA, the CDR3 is TGTGCCAGCACCGACTACAGGGGCCAAGAGACCCAGTACTTC. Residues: CASTDYRGQETQYF.

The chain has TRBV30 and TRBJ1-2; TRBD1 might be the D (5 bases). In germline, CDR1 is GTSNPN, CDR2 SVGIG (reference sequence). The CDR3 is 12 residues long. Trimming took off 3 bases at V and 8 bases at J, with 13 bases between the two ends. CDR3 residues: CAWRAGVGGYTF. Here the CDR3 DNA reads TGTGCCTGGAGGGCGGGGGTCGGCGGCTACACCTTC.

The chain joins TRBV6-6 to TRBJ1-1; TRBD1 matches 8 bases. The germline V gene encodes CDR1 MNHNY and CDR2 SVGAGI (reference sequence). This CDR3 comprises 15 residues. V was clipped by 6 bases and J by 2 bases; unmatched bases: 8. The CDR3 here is CASRIGQGGNTEAFF. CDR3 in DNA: TGTGCCAGCAGGATCGGACAGGGCGGAAACACTGAAGCTTTCTTT.

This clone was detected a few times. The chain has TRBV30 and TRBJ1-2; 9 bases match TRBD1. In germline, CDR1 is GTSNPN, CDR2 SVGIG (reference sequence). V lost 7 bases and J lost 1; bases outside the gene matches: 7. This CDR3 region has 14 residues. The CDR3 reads CASTGTGFNYGYTF. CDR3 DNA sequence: TGTGCCTCAACCGGGACAGGGTTTAACTATGGCTACACCTTC. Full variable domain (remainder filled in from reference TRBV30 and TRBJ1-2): SQTIHQWPATLVQPVGSPLSLECTVEGTSNPNLYWYRQAAGRGLQLLFYSVGIGQISSEVPQNLSASRPQDRQFILSSKKLLLSDSGFYLCASTGTGFNYGYTFGSGTRLTVV.

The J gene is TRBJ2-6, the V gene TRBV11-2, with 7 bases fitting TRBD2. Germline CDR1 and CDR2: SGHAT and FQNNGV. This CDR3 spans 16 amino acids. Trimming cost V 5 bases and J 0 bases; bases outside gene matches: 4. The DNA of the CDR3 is TGTGCCAGCAGCATACGCGGGGGCTCTGGGGCCAACGTCCTGACTTTC. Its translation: CASSIRGGSGANVLTF.

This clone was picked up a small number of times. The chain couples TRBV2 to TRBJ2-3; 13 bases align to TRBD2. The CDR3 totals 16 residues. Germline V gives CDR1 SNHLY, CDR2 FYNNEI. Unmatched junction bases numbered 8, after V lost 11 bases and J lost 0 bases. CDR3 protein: CAGSTSGGASTDTQYF. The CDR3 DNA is TGTGCCGGGTCAACTAGCGGGGGGGCTAGCACAGATACGCAGTATTTT.

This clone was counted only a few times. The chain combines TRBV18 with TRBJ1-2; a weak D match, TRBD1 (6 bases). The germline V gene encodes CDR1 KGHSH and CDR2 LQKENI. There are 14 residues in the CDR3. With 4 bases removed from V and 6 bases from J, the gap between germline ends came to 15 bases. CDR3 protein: CASSRGYRDDGYTF. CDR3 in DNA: TGTGCCAGCTCACGGGGGTACAGGGATGATGGCTACACCTTC.

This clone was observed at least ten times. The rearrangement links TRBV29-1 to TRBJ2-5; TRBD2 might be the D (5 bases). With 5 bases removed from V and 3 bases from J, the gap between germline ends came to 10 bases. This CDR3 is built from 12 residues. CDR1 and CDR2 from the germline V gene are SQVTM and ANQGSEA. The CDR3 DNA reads TGCAGCGTTAGAGGGTCCAAAGAGACCCAGTACTTC. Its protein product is CSVRGSKETQYF.

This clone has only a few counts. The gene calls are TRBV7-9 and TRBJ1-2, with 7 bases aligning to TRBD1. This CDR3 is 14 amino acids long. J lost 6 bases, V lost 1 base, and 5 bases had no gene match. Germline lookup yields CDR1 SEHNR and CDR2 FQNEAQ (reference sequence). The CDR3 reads CASSLGGTEDGYTF. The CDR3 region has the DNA TGTGCCAGCAGCTTAGGAGGGACAGAAGATGGCTACACCTTC.

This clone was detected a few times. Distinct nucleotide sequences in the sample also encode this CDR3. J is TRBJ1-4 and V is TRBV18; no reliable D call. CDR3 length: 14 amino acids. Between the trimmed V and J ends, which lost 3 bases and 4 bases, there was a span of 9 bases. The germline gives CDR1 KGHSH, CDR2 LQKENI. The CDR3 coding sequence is TGTGCCAGCTCACCTGGGCAGATTAATGAAAAACTGTTTTTT. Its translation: CASSPGQINEKLFF.